This TCR beta chain was identified during a study of Tregs in tolerant kidney transplant recipients. Notes on this clone: Its antigen is unknown.

The CDR3 runs to 15 residues. The junction had 7 bases not matched to a gene; V was cut back by 6 bases and J by 4 bases. CDR1 SEHNR and CDR2 FQNEAQ come from the germline V gene (reference sequence). The study's findings and limits: Changing PCR primers prevented nucleotide comparison between some patients' samples.

Generated by immunoSEQ multiplex PCR, the TCRdb table keeps only in-frame clones and is missing some. The profile covers some 70,000 clones, with 80% to 95% appearing a single time and approximately 9.9% taken by the ten largest. The genes are TRBV7-9 and TRBJ1-2; 11 bases map to TRBD1. The sequences come from CD8+ T cells from blood, collected before the transplant. This clonotype was sampled from a human donor who received a combined kidney and bone marrow transplant. The CDR3 loop is CASSPGTGGVYGYTF. CDR3 sequence (DNA): TGTGCCAGCAGTCCAGGGACAGGGGGAGTCTATGGCTACACCTTC.